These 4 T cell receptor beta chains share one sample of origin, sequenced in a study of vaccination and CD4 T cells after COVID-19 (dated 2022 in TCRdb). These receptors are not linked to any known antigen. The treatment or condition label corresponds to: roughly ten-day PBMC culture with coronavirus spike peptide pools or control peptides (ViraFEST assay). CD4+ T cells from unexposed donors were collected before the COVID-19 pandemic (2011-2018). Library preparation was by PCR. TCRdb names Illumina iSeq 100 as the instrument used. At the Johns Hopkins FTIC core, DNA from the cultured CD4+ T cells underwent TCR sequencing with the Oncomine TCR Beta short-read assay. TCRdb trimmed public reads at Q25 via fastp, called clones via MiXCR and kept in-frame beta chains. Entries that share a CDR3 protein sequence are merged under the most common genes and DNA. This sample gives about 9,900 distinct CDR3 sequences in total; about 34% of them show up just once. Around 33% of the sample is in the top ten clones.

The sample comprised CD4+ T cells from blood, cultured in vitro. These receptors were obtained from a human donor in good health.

The CDR3 region has the DNA TGTGCCAGCAGTAGTAACCCCCGGGACAGAAGAAAAGCCCTCCACTTT. As protein: CASSSNPRDRRKALHF. The V and J genes are TRBV6-1 and TRBJ1-6; 7 nucleotides agree with TRBD1. Unmatched junction bases numbered 18, after V lost 5 bases and J lost 14 bases. This CDR3 has 16 amino acids. The germline V gene has CDR1 MNHNS and CDR2 SASEGT.

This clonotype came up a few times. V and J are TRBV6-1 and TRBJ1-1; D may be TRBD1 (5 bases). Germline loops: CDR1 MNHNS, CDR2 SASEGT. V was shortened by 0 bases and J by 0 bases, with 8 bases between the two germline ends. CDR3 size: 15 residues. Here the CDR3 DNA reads TGTGCCAGCAGTGAAGCTGGACACTTGAACACTGAAGCTTTCTTT. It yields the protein CASSEAGHLNTEAFF.

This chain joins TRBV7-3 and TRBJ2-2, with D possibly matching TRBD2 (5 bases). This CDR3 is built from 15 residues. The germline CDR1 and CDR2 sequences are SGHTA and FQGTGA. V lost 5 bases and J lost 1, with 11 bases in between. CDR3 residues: CASSPGRGNTGELFF. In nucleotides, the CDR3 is TGTGCCAGCAGCCCCGGACGGGGGAACACCGGGGAGCTGTTTTTT.

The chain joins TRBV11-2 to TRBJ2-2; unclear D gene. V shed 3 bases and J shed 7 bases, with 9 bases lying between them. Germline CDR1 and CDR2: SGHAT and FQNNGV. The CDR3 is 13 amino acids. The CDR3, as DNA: TGTGCCAGCAGCTTGGAACCTTACGGGGAGCTGTTTTTT. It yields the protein CASSLEPYGELFF.